These T cell receptor beta chains were read from a single sample in a study of blood T cell repertoires in COVID-19. Here immunoSEQ multiplex PCR was the method, and the copy in TCRdb shows in-frame clones only, minus some. Counted here are more than 50,000 clones, around nine tenths occurring once; the ten biggest clones make up roughly 14%. The sequenced material came from peripheral blood. The receptors were sampled from a human donor with active COVID-19. The donor label of this sample is uncertain. Each CDR3 is given with its conserved first and last residue. The order of the fields is D gene, J gene, clone size, V gene, CDR3 DNA, CDR3 protein. A D gene is named only where the DNA matches it firmly. Clone size, where shown, is once, few, many, or a class for clones that have expanded.

D: -
J: TRBJ2-1
size: -
V: TRBV6-4
DNA: TGTGCCAGCAGTGAGGAGGGGACAGCGCTAAATGAGCAGTTCTTC
CDR3: CASSEEGTALNEQFF

D: -
J: TRBJ2-5
size: once
V: TRBV6-6
DNA: TGTGCCAGCAGTCACGGGACATTTCAAGAGACCCAGTACTTC
CDR3: CASSHGTFQETQYF

D: -
J: TRBJ2-1
size: -
V: TRBV6-5
DNA: TGTGCCAGCAGTTACAAAGGGACTGCTAATGAGCAGTTCTTC
CDR3: CASSYKGTANEQFF

D: -
J: TRBJ2-2
size: -
V: TRBV11-3
DNA: TGTGCCAGCCAGCTTCTAGCGAGCACCGGGGAGCTGTTTTTT
CDR3: CASQLLASTGELFF

D: TRBD1
J: TRBJ1-2
size: -
V: TRBV2
DNA: TGTGCCAGCAGTCTCAGGGGGGCCATGTATGGCTACACCTTC
CDR3: CASSLRGAMYGYTF

D: TRBD2
J: TRBJ2-3
size: -
V: TRBV2
DNA: TGTGCCAGCAGTCCGACTAGCGGGAGTTCAGATACGCAGTATTTT
CDR3: CASSPTSGSSDTQYF

D: -
J: TRBJ2-7
size: -
V: TRBV7-9
DNA: TGTGCCAGCAGCCGGGGGTCGAGCTCCTACGAGCAGTACTTC
CDR3: CASSRGSSSYEQYF

D: -
J: TRBJ2-2
size: -
V: TRBV5-5
DNA: TGTGCCAGCAGCTTGGGGCCTACAGGGTCCCGGGAGCTGTTTTTT
CDR3: CASSLGPTGSRELFF

D: -
J: TRBJ2-1
size: -
V: TRBV7-3
DNA: TGTGCCAGCAGCCTCTATCTGGTGGTGGGGCAAGGTGAGCAGTTCTTC
CDR3: CASSLYLVVGQGEQFF

D: -
J: TRBJ1-3
size: -
V: TRBV19
DNA: TGTGCCAGTAGACGACAGGCCTACTCTGGAAACACCATATATTTT
CDR3: CASRRQAYSGNTIYF

D: TRBD1
J: TRBJ1-6
size: few
V: TRBV2
DNA: TGTGCCAACAGCCGGGACAGGGGCGCGATTAATAATTCACCCCTCCACTTT
CDR3: CANSRDRGAINNSPLHF

D: TRBD1
J: TRBJ1-3
size: -
V: TRBV7-9
DNA: TGTGCCAGCAGCTTATCTACAGGGGCGGGAAACACCATATATTTT
CDR3: CASSLSTGAGNTIYF

D: TRBD2
J: TRBJ2-1
size: -
V: TRBV2
DNA: TGTGCCAGCAGTGGCCTAGCGGGAGGGCCCGGGTCCTACAATGAGCAGTTCTTC
CDR3: CASSGLAGGPGSYNEQFF

D: TRBD2
J: TRBJ2-7
size: few
V: TRBV27
DNA: TGTGCCAGCAGTGACATACTAGGACTAGCGGGTACCTACGAGCAGTACTTC
CDR3: CASSDILGLAGTYEQYF

D: -
J: TRBJ2-3
size: -
V: TRBV6-6
DNA: TGTGCCAGCAGGCTCCTATCTATCACAGATACGCAGTATTTT
CDR3: CASRLLSITDTQYF

D: TRBD1
J: TRBJ2-1
size: -
V: TRBV7-6
DNA: TGTGCCAGCAGCCGGACAGGGTCGGGCAATGAGCAGTTCTTC
CDR3: CASSRTGSGNEQFF

D: -
J: TRBJ2-1
size: -
V: TRBV11-2
DNA: TGTGCCAGCAGCTTCGACATAACGGACAGCTCCTACAATGAGCAGTTCTTC
CDR3: CASSFDITDSSYNEQFF

D: TRBD1
J: TRBJ1-1
size: -
V: TRBV2
DNA: TGTGCCAGCAGTGAAAGGGGGCGCGGCACTGAAGCTTTCTTT
CDR3: CASSERGRGTEAFF

D: TRBD1
J: TRBJ1-1
size: -
V: TRBV19
DNA: TGTGCCAGTAGTGAGCCGGGACAGCCGAACACTGAAGCTTTCTTT
CDR3: CASSEPGQPNTEAFF

D: TRBD1
J: TRBJ2-3
size: -
V: TRBV24-1
DNA: TGTGCCACCAGTGATCCTACAGGGGGCAGAGATACGCAGTATTTT
CDR3: CATSDPTGGRDTQYF

D: -
J: TRBJ2-7
size: -
V: TRBV5-1
DNA: TGCGCAAGCGGGCGGGAACACTACGAGCAGTACTTC
CDR3: CASGREHYEQYF

D: TRBD1
J: TRBJ1-5
size: -
V: TRBV2
DNA: TGTGCCAGCAGTGTGGTGACAGGGGGCGGGCAGCCCCAGCATTTT
CDR3: CASSVVTGGGQPQHF

D: TRBD1
J: TRBJ1-1
size: -
V: TRBV6-2/TRBV6-3
DNA: TGTGCCAGCAGCGATCAGCGGACAGGGAATGAAGCTTTCTTT
CDR3: CASSDQRTGNEAFF

D: TRBD1
J: TRBJ1-1
size: once
V: TRBV2
DNA: TGTGCCAGCAGTACCGACAGGGAGATTAACACTGAAGCTTTCTTT
CDR3: CASSTDREINTEAFF

D: TRBD2
J: TRBJ2-1
size: -
V: TRBV11-3
DNA: TGTGCCAGCAGCCTCAACCGGGGGGACAATGAGCAGTTCTTC
CDR3: CASSLNRGDNEQFF

D: TRBD1
J: TRBJ2-6
size: -
V: TRBV11-2
DNA: TGTGCCAGCAGCTTAGGAGACAGGGTATCTGGGGCCAACGTCCTGACTTTC
CDR3: CASSLGDRVSGANVLTF

D: TRBD2
J: TRBJ2-4
size: -
V: TRBV19
DNA: TGTGCCAGTAGTATCCTAGCGGGGGGCCTAGCCAAAAACATTCAGTACTTC
CDR3: CASSILAGGLAKNIQYF

D: -
J: TRBJ2-5
size: -
V: TRBV6-5
DNA: TGTGCCAGCAGTAGGGCGGGATGGGAGACCCAGTACTTC
CDR3: CASSRAGWETQYF

D: -
J: TRBJ2-1
size: -
V: TRBV2
DNA: TGTGCCAGCAGACCAACAGGGAAGGCCTACAATGAGCAGTTCTTC
CDR3: CASRPTGKAYNEQFF

D: -
J: TRBJ2-1
size: -
V: TRBV9
DNA: TGTGCCAGCAGCGTAGCGTTGTCCTATGAGCAGTTCTTC
CDR3: CASSVALSYEQFF

D: -
J: TRBJ2-1
size: -
V: TRBV5-1
DNA: TGCGCCAGCAGCCCCCGGGGAAACAATGAGCAGTTCTTC
CDR3: CASSPRGNNEQFF

D: TRBD2
J: TRBJ2-5
size: -
V: TRBV7-2
DNA: TGTGCCAGCAGCTTAGGAGGCGGGGGGCAAGAGACCCAGTACTTC
CDR3: CASSLGGGGQETQYF

D: -
J: TRBJ2-1
size: -
V: TRBV5-3
DNA: TGTGCCAGAAGTTACGGGTCGAGCTCCTACAATGAGCAGTTCTTC
CDR3: CARSYGSSSYNEQFF

D: TRBD2
J: TRBJ2-3
size: -
V: TRBV5-6
DNA: TGTGCCAGCAGCATTCGGACTAGCGGAGCAAGCACAGATACGCAGTATTTT
CDR3: CASSIRTSGASTDTQYF

D: TRBD2
J: TRBJ2-1
size: -
V: TRBV18
DNA: TGTGCCAGCTCAGCGGGACTAGCGGGCCACAATGAGCAGTTCTTC
CDR3: CASSAGLAGHNEQFF

D: -
J: TRBJ2-1
size: -
V: TRBV6-5
DNA: TGTGCCAGCAGCCTCCAGGGCCTCTACAATGAGCAGTTCTTC
CDR3: CASSLQGLYNEQFF